This is a list of T cell receptor beta chains from one sample in a study of response to subunit inactivated influenza vaccine. TCRdb passed the RT-PCR reads through MiXCR, listing each CDR3 protein once. This table holds 610,000 or so distinct CDR3 sequences, around 13% found once. Material: PBMCs from blood, obtained about 13 days after vaccination. The receptors come from a man aged 45-60 years who received an inactivated influenza vaccine. CDR3s include the opening cysteine and the closing phenylalanine or tryptophan. D genes are given only for firm matches. Clone sizes are given selectively: once, few, many, or a class where the clone is expanded.

J gene: TRBJ2-3
clone size: NA
V gene: TRBV9
D gene: TRBD2
CDR3 protein: CASSVDGGRTDTQYF
CDR3 DNA: TGTGCCAGCAGCGTAGATGGCGGGAGGACAGATACGCAGTATTTT

J gene: TRBJ2-5
clone size: few
V gene: TRBV7-9
D gene: NA
CDR3 protein: CASSLAETFQETQYF
CDR3 DNA: TGTGCCAGCAGCTTAGCGGAAACCTTCCAAGAGACCCAGTACTTC

J gene: TRBJ2-2
clone size: few
V gene: TRBV4-2
D gene: NA
CDR3 protein: CASSHSRDFSTGELFF
CDR3 DNA: TGTGCCAGCAGCCACTCCCGGGACTTCAGCACCGGGGAGCTGTTTTTT

J gene: TRBJ2-2
clone size: NA
V gene: TRBV6-2/TRBV6-3
D gene: NA
CDR3 protein: CASSYGTANTGELFF
CDR3 DNA: TGTGCCAGCAGTTACGGGACGGCGAACACCGGGGAGCTGTTTTTT

J gene: TRBJ1-5
clone size: few
V gene: TRBV6-2/TRBV6-3
D gene: TRBD1
CDR3 protein: CASSYLGQGNQPQHF
CDR3 DNA: TGTGCCAGCAGTTACCTCGGACAGGGCAATCAGCCCCAGCATTTT

J gene: TRBJ2-7
clone size: NA
V gene: TRBV28
D gene: NA
CDR3 protein: CASQKTGASLGQYF
CDR3 DNA: TGTGCCAGCCAAAAGACAGGAGCGTCCTTAGGGCAGTACTTC

J gene: TRBJ2-3
clone size: few
V gene: TRBV12-3/TRBV12-4
D gene: NA
CDR3 protein: CASSLGVIGLKADTQYF
CDR3 DNA: TGTGCCAGCAGTTTAGGGGTGATAGGACTAAAGGCAGATACGCAGTATTTT

J gene: TRBJ1-1
clone size: few
V gene: TRBV28
D gene: NA
CDR3 protein: CASSLADHRKAFF
CDR3 DNA: TGTGCCAGCAGTTTAGCGGACCATCGGAAAGCTTTCTTT

J gene: TRBJ1-1
clone size: few
V gene: TRBV5-1
D gene: NA
CDR3 protein: CASSSATEAEAFF
CDR3 DNA: TGCGCCAGCAGCTCCGCAACAGAGGCTGAAGCTTTCTTT

J gene: TRBJ2-5
clone size: NA
V gene: TRBV4-2
D gene: NA
CDR3 protein: CASSQVRVFKETQYF
CDR3 DNA: TGTGCCAGCAGCCAAGTCCGGGTCTTTAAAGAGACCCAGTACTTC

J gene: TRBJ2-5
clone size: few
V gene: TRBV9
D gene: NA
CDR3 protein: CASSGRDNSETQYF
CDR3 DNA: TGTGCCAGCAGCGGAAGAGACAACTCGGAGACCCAGTACTTC

J gene: TRBJ2-3
clone size: NA
V gene: TRBV7-6
D gene: NA
CDR3 protein: CASRSDSNDADTQYF
CDR3 DNA: TGTGCCAGCAGATCAGACAGCAACGACGCAGATACGCAGTATTTT

J gene: TRBJ2-7
clone size: few
V gene: TRBV5-1
D gene: TRBD2
CDR3 protein: CASTLAGDEQYF
CDR3 DNA: TGCGCCAGCACGCTAGCGGGTGACGAGCAGTACTTC

J gene: TRBJ1-5
clone size: many
V gene: TRBV6-6
D gene: TRBD1
CDR3 protein: CASKQGPNQPQHF
CDR3 DNA: TGTGCCAGCAAACAGGGGCCGAATCAGCCCCAGCATTTT